The 14 T cell receptor beta chains below all came from one sample that was sequenced in a study of T cells after yellow fever vaccination. TCRdb used MiXCR to reprocess the 5' RACE reads, holding one entry per CDR3 protein. The sample lists 300,000 to 350,000 distinct CDR3 sequences, about 8.3% occurring once. This material consisted of PBMCs, taken about 49 days after the first yellow fever vaccination. The receptors here all came from a young man who received the YFV17D yellow fever vaccine.

Ten or more counts support this clonotype. The chain carries TRBV6-1 and TRBJ2-7; possibly TRBD1 for D (5 bases). Germline loops: CDR1 MNHNS, CDR2 SASEGT. The V end lost 1 base, the J end lost 2 bases, and 9 bases lay between the germline ends. The CDR3 spans 14 residues. The CDR3 sequence is CASSEEGPTYEQYF. The CDR3 nucleotides are TGTGCCAGCAGTGAAGAGGGGCCGACCTACGAGCAGTACTTC.

This clonotype was counted many times. The chain couples TRBV4-3 to TRBJ2-2; D uncertain. The CDR3 runs to 15 residues. Germline loops: CDR1 LGHNA, CDR2 YSLEER. The V gene lost 0 bases and the J gene lost 6 bases, with 11 bases spanning the gap. CDR3 DNA: TGCGCCAGCAGCCAAGATCTGGAGTTTTCCGGGGAGCTGTTTTTT. It codes for CASSQDLEFSGELFF.

The chain joins TRBV12-3 or TRBV12-4 to TRBJ2-7; possibly TRBD1 for D (7 bases). V gave up 8 bases and J gave up 6 bases, with 17 bases separating them. The CDR3 is 13 residues long. CDR3 nucleotides: TGTGCCAGCGCGTATGGAGGGGGCTTCGAGCAGTACTTC. Translation gives CASAYGGGFEQYF.

V is TRBV11-2 and J is TRBJ1-5; D is perhaps TRBD1 (5 bases). CDR3 size: 16 residues. V lost 2 bases and J 4 bases, leaving 15 bases between the germline ends. Germline-derived CDR1 and CDR2 are SGHAT and FQNNGV. In DNA form, the CDR3 reads TGTGCCAGCAGCTTAAGGGGCGGGCCCCCAAATCAGCCCCAGCATTTT. This codes for CASSLRGGPPNQPQHF.

In this sample, this clonotype turned up a few times. Relative to the germline gene, one junction end is altered; a read error may explain this. V usage is TRBV5-5 and J usage is TRBJ1-1, with D maybe TRBD1 (6 bases). CDR3 length equals 14 residues. CDR1 is SGHKS, CDR2 YYEKEE, per germline (reference sequence). The CDR3 reads CASSRTELNTEAFF. CDR3 sequence (DNA): TGTGCCAGCAGCCGGACAGAACTGAATACTGAAGCTTTCTTT.

The chain recombines TRBV12-3 or TRBV12-4 with TRBJ1-2; 8 bases fit TRBD1. CDR3 length: 16 residues. The J segment lost 4 bases and the V segment lost 6 bases, leaving 13 bases of the junction unmatched. CDR3 loop: CASSPGTGFSLYGYTF. The CDR3 DNA reads TGTGCCAGCAGCCCTGGGACAGGCTTCTCTCTCTATGGCTACACCTTC.

The rearrangement links TRBV3-1 to TRBJ2-5; 7 positions match TRBD1. The J segment lost 3 bases and the V segment lost 4 bases, leaving 5 bases of the junction unmatched. The V gene's germline CDR1 is LGHDT and CDR2 YNNKEL (reference sequence). The CDR3 covers 14 residues. The DNA for the CDR3 is TGTGCCAGCAGCCCCACAGGGGAAGAAGAGACCCAGTACTTC. As protein: CASSPTGEEETQYF.

This clonotype appeared many times. This CDR3 is CASSAQETQYF. CDR3 in DNA: TGTGCCAGCAGCGCGCAAGAGACCCAGTACTTC. The rearrangement joins TRBV18 to TRBJ2-5, with D unclear. V was pared by 8 bases and J by 2 bases, with 6 bases between. The V gene's germline CDR1 is KGHSH and CDR2 LQKENI. The CDR3 sequence is 11 residues long.

This clonotype was counted a few times. The chain recombines TRBV19 with TRBJ1-1; 7 nucleotides align to TRBD1. Germline loops: CDR1 LNHDA, CDR2 SQIVND (reference sequence). The CDR3 is 15 amino acids. With 4 bases clipped from V and 0 bases from J, the junction kept 5 bases outside the gene matches. The CDR3 loop is CASSTPGGVNTEAFF. As DNA, the CDR3 is TGTGCCAGTAGTACCCCAGGGGGGGTGAACACTGAAGCTTTCTTT.

The gene calls are TRBV5-5 and TRBJ2-2; D could derive from TRBD1 or TRBD2 (5 bases each). Germline loops: CDR1 SGHKS, CDR2 YYEKEE (reference sequence). Trimming removed 2 bases from V and 5 bases from J, with 19 bases in between. The CDR3 covers 17 residues. CDR3 loop: CASSFGPPGGWTGELFF. CDR3 sequence (DNA): TGTGCCAGCAGCTTTGGCCCTCCTGGGGGTTGGACCGGGGAGCTGTTTTTT.

The chain combines TRBV12-3 or TRBV12-4 with TRBJ2-7; D gene unclear. The germline V and J ends were trimmed by 7 bases and 0 bases, with 19 bases remaining between them. There are 16 residues in the CDR3. The CDR3, as DNA: TGTGCCAGCACCCCGGACGGGTTTACGAGCTCCTACGAGCAGTACTTC. This translates into CASTPDGFTSSYEQYF.

The chain is built from TRBV12-3 or TRBV12-4 and TRBJ1-5; D is ambiguous. The CDR3 is 15 residues long. V was trimmed by 2 bases and J by 11 bases, leaving 19 bases between them. The CDR3 spells CASSLFTGPNGSQHF. CDR3 bases: TGTGCCAGCAGTTTATTTACTGGCCCAAACGGGTCCCAGCATTTT.

This clonotype was seen a few times. This chain uses TRBV11-2 with TRBJ2-1; 13 nucleotides line up with TRBD2. Germline V CDR1 and CDR2: SGHAT, FQNNGV. Germline trimming cut 6 bases from V and 8 bases from J; bases unmatched to any gene: 4. The CDR3 extends over 14 amino acids. Written as DNA, the CDR3 is TGTGCCAGCAGGAAGGGACTAGCGGGGTATGAGCAGTTCTTC. Translated: CASRKGLAGYEQFF.

The chain recombines TRBV4-3 with TRBJ1-1; unclear D gene. V lost 0 bases and J 7 bases, leaving 12 bases between the germline ends. Germline CDR1 and CDR2: LGHNA and YSLEER. This CDR3 comprises 14 residues. The CDR3 sequence: CASSQEGGKDEAFF. The CDR3 nucleotides are TGCGCCAGCAGCCAAGAAGGCGGGAAAGATGAAGCTTTCTTT.